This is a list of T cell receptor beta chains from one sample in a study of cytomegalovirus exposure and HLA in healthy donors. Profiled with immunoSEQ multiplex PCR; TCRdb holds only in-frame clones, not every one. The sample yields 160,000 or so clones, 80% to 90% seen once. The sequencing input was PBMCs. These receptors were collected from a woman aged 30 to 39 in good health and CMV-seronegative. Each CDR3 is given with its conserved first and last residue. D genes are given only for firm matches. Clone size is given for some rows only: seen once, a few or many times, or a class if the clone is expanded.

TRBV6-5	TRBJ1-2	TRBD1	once	CASRATGGDYGYTF	TGTGCCAGCAGGGCGACAGGGGGCGACTATGGCTACACCTTC
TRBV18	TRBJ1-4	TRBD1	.	CASSPEDRPTNEKLFF	TGTGCCAGCTCACCCGAGGACAGGCCAACTAATGAAAAACTGTTTTTT
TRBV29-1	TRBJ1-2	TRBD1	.	CSVEGTGGWTYYGYTF	TGCAGCGTTGAAGGGACAGGGGGCTGGACGTACTATGGCTACACCTTC
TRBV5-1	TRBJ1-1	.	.	CASSLARDTEAFF	TGCGCCAGCAGCTTGGCTCGGGACACTGAAGCTTTCTTT
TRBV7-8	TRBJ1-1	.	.	CASSPLPVGGNAEAFF	TGTGCCAGCAGCCCCTTACCGGTAGGGGGTAACGCTGAAGCTTTCTTT
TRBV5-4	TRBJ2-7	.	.	CASSFTGGTYEQYF	TGTGCCAGCAGCTTCACCGGGGGAACCTACGAGCAGTACTTC
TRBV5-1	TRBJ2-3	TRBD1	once	CASSPGQGVARSTDTQYF	TGCGCCAGCAGCCCCGGACAGGGGGTAGCAAGAAGCACAGATACGCAGTATTTT
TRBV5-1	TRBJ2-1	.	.	CASSALGGGYNEQFF	TGCGCCAGCAGTGCTTTAGGGGGGGGCTACAATGAGCAGTTCTTC
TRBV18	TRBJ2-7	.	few	CASSPSTGSQYF	TGTGCCAGCTCACCTTCGACAGGTTCGCAGTACTTC
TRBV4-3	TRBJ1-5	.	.	CASSQDFLSNQPQHF	TGCGCCAGCAGCCAAGATTTCCTTAGCAATCAGCCCCAGCATTTT
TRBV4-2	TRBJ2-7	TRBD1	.	CASSQEDRGLYEQYF	TGTGCCAGCAGCCAGGAAGACAGGGGGCTCTACGAGCAGTACTTC
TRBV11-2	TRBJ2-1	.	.	CASSFVRVGDEQFF	TGTGCCAGCAGCTTCGTCAGGGTAGGGGATGAGCAGTTCTTC
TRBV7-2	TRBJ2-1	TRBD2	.	CASSLALAGGRYEQFF	TGTGCCAGCAGCTTAGCGCTAGCGGGGGGGCGGTATGAGCAGTTCTTC
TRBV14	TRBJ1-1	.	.	CASSQEGVWGQVNTEAFF	TGTGCCAGCAGCCAAGAGGGGGTATGGGGACAAGTGAACACTGAAGCTTTCTTT
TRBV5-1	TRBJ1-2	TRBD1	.	CASSLGRQGRWNYGYTF	TGCGCCAGCAGCTTGGGGCGACAGGGACGTTGGAACTATGGCTACACCTTC
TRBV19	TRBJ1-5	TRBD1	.	CASSLYPPGGSNQPQHF	TGTGCCAGTAGCTTATATCCCCCAGGGGGGTCCAATCAGCCCCAGCATTTT
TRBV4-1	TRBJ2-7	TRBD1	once	CASSQATGGGYEQYF	TGCGCCAGCAGCCAAGCAACAGGGGGAGGCTACGAGCAGTACTTC
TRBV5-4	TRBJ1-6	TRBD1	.	CASSPGGTGAYEVNSPLHF	TGTGCCAGCAGCCCAGGCGGGACAGGGGCCTACGAAGTAAATTCACCCCTCCACTTT
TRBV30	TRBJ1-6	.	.	CAWTEDGSYNSPLHF	TGTGCCTGGACAGAAGATGGCTCCTATAATTCACCCCTCCACTTT
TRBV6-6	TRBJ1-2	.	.	CASSYGKGGHYGYTF	TGTGCCAGCAGTTACGGGAAGGGGGGGCACTATGGCTACACCTTC
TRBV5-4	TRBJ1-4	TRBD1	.	CASSLETGGGEKLFF	TGTGCCAGCAGCTTGGAAACAGGGGGCGGCGAAAAACTGTTTTTT
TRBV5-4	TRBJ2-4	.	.	CASSLGTVQAKNIQYF	TGTGCCAGCAGCTTGGGTACAGTCCAAGCCAAAAACATTCAGTACTTC
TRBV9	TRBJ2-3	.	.	CASSEREGGGWATDTQYF	TGTGCCAGCAGCGAGAGAGAGGGGGGGGGCTGGGCGACGGATACGCAGTATTTT
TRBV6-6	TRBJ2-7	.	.	CASNDPGVREQYF	TGTGCCAGCAACGACCCGGGGGTGCGCGAGCAGTACTTC
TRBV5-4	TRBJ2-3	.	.	CASSLPSDTQYF	TGTGCCAGCAGCTTGCCTTCAGATACGCAGTATTTT
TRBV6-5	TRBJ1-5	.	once	CASSSRHDNQPQHF	TGTGCCAGCAGTTCAAGACATGACAATCAGCCCCAGCATTTT
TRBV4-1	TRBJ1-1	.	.	CASSQEKYNTEAFF	TGCGCCAGCAGCCAGGAGAAGTACAACACTGAAGCTTTCTTT
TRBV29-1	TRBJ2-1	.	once	CSVVDVGRGREQFF	TGCAGCGTTGTTGATGTCGGGCGGGGCAGGGAGCAGTTCTTC
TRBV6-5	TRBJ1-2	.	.	CASNEEGSGGYTF	TGTGCCAGCAACGAGGAAGGGTCGGGGGGCTACACCTTC
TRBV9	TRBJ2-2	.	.	CASSVGGGTGSRELFF	TGTGCCAGCAGCGTAGGGGGAGGAACGGGTAGCCGGGAGCTGTTTTTT
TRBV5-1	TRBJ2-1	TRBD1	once	CASSSRQGAYEQFF	TGCGCCAGCAGCTCGAGACAGGGGGCTTATGAGCAGTTCTTC
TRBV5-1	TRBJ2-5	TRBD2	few	CASSFGGVGQETQYF	TGCGCCAGCAGCTTCGGGGGGGTAGGGCAAGAGACCCAGTACTTC
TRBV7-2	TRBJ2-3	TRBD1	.	CASSIRTGGTDTQYF	TGTGCCAGCAGCATTAGGACAGGGGGCACAGATACGCAGTATTTT
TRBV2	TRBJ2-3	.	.	CASSESTTSTDTQYF	TGTGCCAGCAGTGAGTCTACCACTAGCACAGATACGCAGTATTTT